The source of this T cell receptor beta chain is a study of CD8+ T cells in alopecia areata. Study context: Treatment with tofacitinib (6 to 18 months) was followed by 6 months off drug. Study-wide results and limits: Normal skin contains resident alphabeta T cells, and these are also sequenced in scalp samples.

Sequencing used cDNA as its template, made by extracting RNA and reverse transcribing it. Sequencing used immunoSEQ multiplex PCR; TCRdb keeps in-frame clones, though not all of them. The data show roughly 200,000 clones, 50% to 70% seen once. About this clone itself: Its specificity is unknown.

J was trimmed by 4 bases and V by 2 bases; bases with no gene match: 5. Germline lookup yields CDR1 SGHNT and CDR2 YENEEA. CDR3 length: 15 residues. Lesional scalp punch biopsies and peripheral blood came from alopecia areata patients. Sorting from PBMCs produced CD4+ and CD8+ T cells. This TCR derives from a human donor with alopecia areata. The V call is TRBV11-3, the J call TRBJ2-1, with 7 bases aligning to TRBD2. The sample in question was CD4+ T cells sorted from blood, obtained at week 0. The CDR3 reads CASSLSTSVYNEQFF. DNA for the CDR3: TGTGCCAGCAGCTTATCAACTAGCGTTTACAATGAGCAGTTCTTC.